The T cell receptor beta chain under discussion was sequenced for a study of tumor and adjacent non-tumor tissue in lung cancer. For the study at large: On average, productive TCRbeta reads reached about 4.17 million per sample.

Germline V lookup: CDR1 MDHEN, CDR2 SYDVKM. The CDR3 totals 14 residues. This clonotype was recorded once. Its antigen is unknown. Relative to the germline gene, one junction end is altered; a read error may explain this. This sample's RNA came from whole unsorted tissue. Newly diagnosed lung cancer patients had thoracic surgery in China, August–late 2014, without prior chemotherapy. A modified ARM-PCR protocol with three rounds of nested PCR amplified TCRbeta. TCRdb reanalysed the multiplex PCR reads using MiXCR and keeps one entry per CDR3 protein. This table holds approximately 100,000 distinct CDR3 sequences, more than 70% found once. Study results and limitations: Tumor tissue had significantly higher TCR diversity than normal lung.

V usage is TRBV28 and J usage is TRBJ2-6, with TRBD1 as a possible D gene (5 bases). Sequenced: lung tumor tissue. This TCR was recovered from a woman in her sixties or seventies with non-small cell lung cancer. The CDR3 sequence: CASSLDSGANILTF. DNA of the CDR3: TGTGCCAGCAGTTTAGACTCTGGGGCCAACATCCTGACTTTC.